This T cell receptor beta chain came from a study of post-analysis software for immune sequencing data. Unique molecular identifiers were present in the TCR beta cDNA libraries. Via MiXCR, TCRdb re-called the PCR reads, giving one row per CDR3 protein. Of some 500,000 distinct CDR3 sequences detected, around 40% appear once; the ten largest clones hold about an eighth. The V gene end was trimmed by 4 bases and the J gene end by 4 bases; junction bases not matched to a gene: 4. This CDR3 spans 14 amino acids. In germline, CDR1 is SGHTA, CDR2 FQGTGA. Worth noting for this clonotype: The target antigen is unknown.

Notes on the study in general: Patients showed TRBV5-6, TRBV5-1 and TRBV20-1 among four to six TRBV segments more frequent than in controls. Under F measure analysis, samples from one preparation batch co-clustered strongly.

The source material was blood. The V call is TRBV7-3, the J call TRBJ1-2; 9 positions match TRBD1. The TCR comes from a girl aged 10 to 17 with multiple sclerosis. CDR3 loop: CASSSPGQGYGYTF. In nucleotides, the CDR3 is TGTGCCAGCAGCTCGCCGGGACAGGGCTATGGCTACACCTTC.